A few counts support the clone carrying this T cell receptor (beta chain). The genes and germline here are from mouse. The read stops 4 residues short of the end of the CDR3; the missing end is completed from the germline J gene. Germline CDR1 and CDR2: FNHDT and SITEND (reference sequence). The CDR3 is made up of 16 amino acids. With V trimmed by 4 bases and J by 2 bases, 6 bases remained unmatched. RNA extraction and reverse transcription yielded cDNA as sequencing template. Only in-frame clones appear in the TCRdb table, and some are missing; sequencing was by immunoSEQ multiplex PCR. This sample carries approximately 280,000 clones, none of them present only once. After pooling, cutaneous lymph node cells were sorted with CD4, CD8alpha, NKG2D, NKG2ACE and other markers. The data were obtained in a study of CD8+ T cells in alopecia areata.

The J gene is TRBJ2-5, the V gene TRBV19; 11 nucleotides align to TRBD2. Sequenced: CD4+ T cells sorted from a lymph node. The sequence was collected from a C3H/HeJ mouse with alopecia areata. The strain's MHC type: H2-k. CDR3: CASSPGLGGTQDTQYF. The CDR3 DNA, read in part, is TGTGCCAGCAGTCCCGGACTGGGGGGAACCCAAGAC.